This TCR beta chain was found in a study of blood T cell repertoires in COVID-19. Clones were sequenced by immunoSEQ multiplex PCR, and TCRdb holds only the in-frame ones, with some missing. The sample carries 210,000 or so clones, 75% to 85% recorded once. The sequence came from a man in his fifties with COVID-19, enrolled during active disease. Sequences were obtained from peripheral blood.

The CDR3 loop is CASSQGPGVAYEQYF. The CDR3 coding sequence is TGTGCCAGCAGCCAAGGTCCCGGGGTAGCCTACGAGCAGTACTTC. The rearrangement links TRBV27 to TRBJ2-7, with a possible D match to TRBD2 (5 bases). The germline gives CDR1 MNHEY, CDR2 SMNVEV (reference sequence). The CDR3 is 15 residues long. The ends were cut back, 6 bases at V and 2 bases at J, with 17 bases in the middle.